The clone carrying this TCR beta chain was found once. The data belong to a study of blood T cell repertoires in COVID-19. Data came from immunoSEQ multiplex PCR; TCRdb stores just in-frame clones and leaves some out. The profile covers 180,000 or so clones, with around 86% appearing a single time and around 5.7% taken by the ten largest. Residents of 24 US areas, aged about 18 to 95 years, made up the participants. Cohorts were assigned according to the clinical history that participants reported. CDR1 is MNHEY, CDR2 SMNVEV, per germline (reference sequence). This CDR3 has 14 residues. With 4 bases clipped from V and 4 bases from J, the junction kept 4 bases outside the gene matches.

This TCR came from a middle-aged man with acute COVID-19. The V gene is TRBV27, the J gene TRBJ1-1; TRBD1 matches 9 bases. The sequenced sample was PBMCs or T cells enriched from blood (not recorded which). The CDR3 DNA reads TGTGCCAGCAGTTCCCCGACAGGGGGCACTGAAGCTTTCTTT. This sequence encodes CASSSPTGGTEAFF.